This record concerns one T cell receptor beta chain sequence. The antigen is unknown. The assay was immunoSEQ multiplex PCR, and TCRdb's table has in-frame clones only and misses some. This table has 95,000 to 120,000 clones, 85% to 95% appearing once. This sample was taken from a study of OX40 agonist ivuxolimab in advanced cancers. Turning to the study itself: Every 2 weeks, patients received ivuxolimab intravenously, dosed at 0.01 to 10 mg/kg. Notes on the study in general: What antigens the expanded peripheral T cells recognized was never established.

With V trimmed by 4 bases and J by 4 bases, 5 bases remained unmatched. Germline V gene sequence: CDR1 SGHRS, CDR2 YFSETQ. The CDR3 has 15 amino acids. Sequencing used CD4+ or CD8+ T cells sorted from blood, obtained in a trial of the OX40 agonist ivuxolimab. The sequence was obtained from an adult with an advanced solid tumor such as melanoma, head and neck, liver or kidney cancer. The V gene is TRBV5-1, the J gene TRBJ1-4, with 9 bases matching TRBD1. CDR3 coding DNA: TGCGCCAGCAGCCGGCGACAGGGGGGTAATGAAAAACTGTTTTTT. Translation gives CASSRRQGGNEKLFF.